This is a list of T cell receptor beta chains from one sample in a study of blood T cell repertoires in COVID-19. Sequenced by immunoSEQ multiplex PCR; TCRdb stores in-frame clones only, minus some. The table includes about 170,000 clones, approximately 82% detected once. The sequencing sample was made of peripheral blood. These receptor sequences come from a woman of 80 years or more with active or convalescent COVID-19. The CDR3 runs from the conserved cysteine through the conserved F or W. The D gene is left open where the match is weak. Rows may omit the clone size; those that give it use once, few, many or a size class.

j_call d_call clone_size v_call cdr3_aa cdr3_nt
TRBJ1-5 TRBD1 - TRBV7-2 CASSYTGGSNQPQHF TGTGCCAGCAGCTATACAGGGGGAAGCAATCAGCCCCAGCATTTT
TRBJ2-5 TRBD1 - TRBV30 CAWSNGQGPQETQYF TGTGCCTGGAGTAACGGACAGGGGCCTCAAGAGACCCAGTACTTC
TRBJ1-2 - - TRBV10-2 CASSEFQGGYTF TGCGCCAGCAGTGAGTTTCAGGGGGGCTACACCTTC
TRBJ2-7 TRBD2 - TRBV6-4 CASSDSGTSGVSYEQYF TGTGCCAGCAGTGACTCGGGGACTAGCGGGGTCTCCTACGAGCAGTACTTC
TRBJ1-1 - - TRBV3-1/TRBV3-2 CASSQAGEGTEAFF TGTGCCAGCAGCCAGGCAGGTGAAGGAACTGAAGCTTTCTTT
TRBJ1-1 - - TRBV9 CASSVREANTEAFF TGTGCCAGCAGCGTCCGGGAAGCGAACACTGAAGCTTTCTTT
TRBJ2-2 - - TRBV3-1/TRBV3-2 CATSARGGPGELFF TGTGCCACCAGCGCCCGTGGAGGCCCCGGGGAGCTGTTTTTT
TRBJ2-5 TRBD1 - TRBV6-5 CASSPGTVEETQYF TGTGCCAGCAGTCCTGGGACAGTTGAAGAGACCCAGTACTTC
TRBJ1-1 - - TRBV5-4 CASSLWQALNTEAFF TGTGCCAGCAGCTTGTGGCAGGCCCTGAACACTGAAGCTTTCTTT
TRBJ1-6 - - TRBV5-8 CASSGRQYNSPLHF TGTGCCAGCAGCGGGCGACAGTATAATTCACCCCTCCACTTT
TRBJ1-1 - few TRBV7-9 CASSLLQNTEAFF TGTGCCAGCAGCTTATTACAGAACACTGAAGCTTTCTTT
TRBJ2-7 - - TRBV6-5 CASSSWTTTYEQYF TGTGCCAGCAGTTCCTGGACTACTACCTACGAGCAGTACTTC
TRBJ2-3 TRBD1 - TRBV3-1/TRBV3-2 CAARQGLTADTQYF TGTGCTGCAAGACAGGGATTGACCGCAGATACGCAGTATTTT
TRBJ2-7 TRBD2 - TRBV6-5 CASKVAGYEQYF TGTGCCAGCAAGGTAGCGGGCTACGAGCAGTACTTC
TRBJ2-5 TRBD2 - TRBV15 CATSRVPLGVAGEETQYF TGTGCCACCAGCAGAGTTCCCCTGGGGGTAGCGGGAGAAGAGACCCAGTACTTC
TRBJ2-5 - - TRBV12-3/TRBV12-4 CASSSTSRGTQYF TGTGCCAGCAGTTCGACCAGCCGGGGGACCCAGTACTTC
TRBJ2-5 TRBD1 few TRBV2 CASRGTGGETQYF TGTGCCAGCAGGGGGACAGGGGGGGAGACCCAGTACTTC
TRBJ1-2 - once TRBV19 CASSARGNYGYTF TGTGCCAGTAGTGCCCGGGGAAACTATGGCTACACCTTC
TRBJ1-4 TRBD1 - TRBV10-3 CAIKDRVDEKLFF TGTGCCATCAAAGACAGGGTGGATGAAAAACTGTTTTTT
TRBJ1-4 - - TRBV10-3 CAISESAHEKLFF TGTGCCATCAGTGAGTCGGCACATGAAAAACTGTTTTTT
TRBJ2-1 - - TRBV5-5 CASSLLPGINEQFF TGTGCCAGCAGCTTGCTCCCGGGGATCAATGAGCAGTTCTTC
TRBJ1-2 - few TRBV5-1 CASSLLRDYGYTF TGCGCCAGCAGCTTGTTACGGGACTATGGCTACACCTTC
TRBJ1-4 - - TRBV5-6 CASSFIGQRNEKLFF TGTGCCAGCAGCTTCATCGGACAGCGTAATGAAAAACTGTTTTTT
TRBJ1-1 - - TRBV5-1 CASSLEGAEAFF TGCGCCAGCAGCTTGGAGGGAGCTGAAGCTTTCTTT
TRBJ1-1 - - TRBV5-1 CASSVSGATEAFF TGCGCCAGCAGCGTGTCAGGGGCGACTGAAGCTTTCTTT
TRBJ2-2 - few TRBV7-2 CASSLDRVGGELFF TGTGCCAGCAGCTTAGACAGGGTTGGCGGGGAGCTGTTTTTT
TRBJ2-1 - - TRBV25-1 CASSGRYEQFF TGTGCCAGCAGTGGTAGATATGAGCAGTTCTTC
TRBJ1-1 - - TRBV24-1 CATLLRTANTEAFF TGTGCCACTCTCCTCAGGACAGCCAACACTGAAGCTTTCTTT
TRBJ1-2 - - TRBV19 CASSISGRRGFGYTF TGTGCCAGTAGTATCAGTGGGAGACGAGGGTTTGGCTACACCTTC
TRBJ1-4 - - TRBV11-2 CASSLYRVGREKLFF TGTGCCAGCAGCCTTTACAGGGTGGGAAGGGAAAAACTGTTTTTT
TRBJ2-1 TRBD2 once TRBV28 CASRDPGGDDEQFF TGTGCCAGCAGGGACCCGGGGGGTGATGATGAGCAGTTCTTC
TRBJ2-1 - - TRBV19 CASSIAGIYNEQFF TGTGCCAGTAGTATTGCGGGGATCTACAATGAGCAGTTCTTC
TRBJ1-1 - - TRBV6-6 CASSYMAVRTEAFF TGTGCCAGCAGTTACATGGCAGTCCGAACTGAAGCTTTCTTT
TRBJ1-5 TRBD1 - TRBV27 CASSRYQDRGLTFNQPQHF TGTGCCAGCAGCCGTTACCAGGACAGGGGGCTCACGTTCAATCAGCCCCAGCATTTT
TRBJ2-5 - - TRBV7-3 CASSNQGGETQYF TGTGCCAGCAGCAACCAGGGAGGTGAGACCCAGTACTTC
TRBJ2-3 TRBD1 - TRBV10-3 CAIGTPQGAAADTQYF TGTGCCATCGGGACCCCACAGGGGGCGGCGGCGGATACGCAGTATTTT
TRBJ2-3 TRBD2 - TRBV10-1 CASSPKREADTQYF TGCGCCAGCAGTCCGAAGCGGGAGGCAGATACGCAGTATTTT
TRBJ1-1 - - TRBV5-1 CASSLKQDTEAFF TGCGCCAGCAGCTTGAAGCAGGACACTGAAGCTTTCTTT
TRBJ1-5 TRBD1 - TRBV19 CASRRPGQGTNQPQHF TGTGCCAGCCGCCGCCCTGGACAGGGGACGAATCAGCCCCAGCATTTT
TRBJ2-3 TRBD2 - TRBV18 CASSAALAGGTDTQYF TGTGCCAGCTCAGCAGCGCTAGCGGGAGGCACAGATACGCAGTATTTT
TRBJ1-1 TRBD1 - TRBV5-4 CASSLDPTGGNAFF TGTGCCAGCAGCTTGGACCCGACAGGGGGAAACGCTTTCTTT
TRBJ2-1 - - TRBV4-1 CASSQAQTRSYNEQFF TGCGCCAGCAGCCAAGCTCAAACCCGGTCCTACAATGAGCAGTTCTTC
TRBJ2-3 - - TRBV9 CASSSGFSDTQYF TGTGCCAGCAGCAGCGGGTTTTCAGATACGCAGTATTTT